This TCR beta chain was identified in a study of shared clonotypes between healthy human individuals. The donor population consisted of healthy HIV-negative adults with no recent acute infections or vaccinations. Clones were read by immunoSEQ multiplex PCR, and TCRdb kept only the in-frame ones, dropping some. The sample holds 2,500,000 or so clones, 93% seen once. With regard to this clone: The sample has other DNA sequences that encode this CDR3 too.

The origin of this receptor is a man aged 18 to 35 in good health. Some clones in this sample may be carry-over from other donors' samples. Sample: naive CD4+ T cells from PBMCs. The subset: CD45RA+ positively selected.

In nucleotides, the CDR3 is TGTGCCACCAGAAAACAGGGGTCCACCGAAGCTTTCTTT. It codes for CATRKQGSTEAFF. The J gene is TRBJ1-1, the V gene TRBV15, with 7 bases identical to TRBD1. V gave up 6 bases and J gave up 8 bases; unmatched junction bases: 9. CDR1 and CDR2 from the germline V gene are LNHNV and YYDKDF (reference sequence). This CDR3 is built from 13 residues. Combining the CDR3 with reference TRBV15 and TRBJ1-1 gives the whole variable domain DAMVIQNPRYQVTQFGKPVTLSCSQTLNHNVMYWYQQKSSQAPKLLFHYYDKDFNNEADTPDNFQSRRPNTSFCFLDIRSPGLGDTAMYLCATRKQGSTEAFFGQGTRLTVV.